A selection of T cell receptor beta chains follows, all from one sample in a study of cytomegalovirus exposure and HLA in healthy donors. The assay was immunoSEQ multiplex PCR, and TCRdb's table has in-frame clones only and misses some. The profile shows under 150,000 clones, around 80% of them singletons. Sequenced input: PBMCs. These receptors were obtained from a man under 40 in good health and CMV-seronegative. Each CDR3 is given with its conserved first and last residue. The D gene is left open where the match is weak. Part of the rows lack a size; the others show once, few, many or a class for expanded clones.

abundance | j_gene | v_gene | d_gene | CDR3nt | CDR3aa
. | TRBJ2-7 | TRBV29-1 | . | TGCAGCGTTGATCAGGGGAGAGGCGCCGAGCAGTACTTC | CSVDQGRGAEQYF
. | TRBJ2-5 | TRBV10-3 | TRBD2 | TGTGCCATCAGTGAGGGAGCGGGGGGGCACCAAGAGACCCAGTACTTC | CAISEGAGGHQETQYF
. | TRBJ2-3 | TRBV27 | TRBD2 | TGTGCCAGCAGTTCTGGCGGGAGGGTTAGCACAGATACGCAGTATTTT | CASSSGGRVSTDTQYF
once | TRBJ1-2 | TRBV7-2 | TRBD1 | TGTGCTAGCAGCCTAAGGACAGGGGCTAACTATGGCTACACCTTC | CASSLRTGANYGYTF
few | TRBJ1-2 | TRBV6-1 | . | TGTGCCAGCACGGGCAGGGCGATCCCTAACTATGGCTACACCTTC | CASTGRAIPNYGYTF
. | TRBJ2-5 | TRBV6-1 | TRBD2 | TGTGCCAGTCCGCGACTAGCGGGACCGGGGGAGACCCAGTACTTC | CASPRLAGPGETQYF
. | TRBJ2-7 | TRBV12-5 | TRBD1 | TGTGCTAGTGGCCACCCGACCCCCAGCCGACCCTCACAGGGGGATTTGGACGAGCAGTACTTC | CASGHPTPSRPSQGDLDEQYF
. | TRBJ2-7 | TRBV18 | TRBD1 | TGTGCCAGCTCACCAACGGGACAGGGGGGGAGCGAGCAGTACTTC | CASSPTGQGGSEQYF
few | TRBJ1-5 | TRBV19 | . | TGTGCCAGTAGTATGACTTCTAGCAACAATCAGCCCCAGCATTTT | CASSMTSSNNQPQHF
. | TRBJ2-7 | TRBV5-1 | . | TGCGCCAGCGCGGGATCGGTGGGGGGGGCCCCCTACGAGCAGTACTTC | CASAGSVGGAPYEQYF
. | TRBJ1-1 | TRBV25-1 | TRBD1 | TGTGCCAGCAGTTCCGGGACAGGGTGGATCACTGAAGCTTTCTTT | CASSSGTGWITEAFF
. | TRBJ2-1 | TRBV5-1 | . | TGCGCCAGCAGCTTGGGAGGGGGAAGCTCCTACAATGAGCAGTTCTTC | CASSLGGGSSYNEQFF
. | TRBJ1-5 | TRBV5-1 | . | TGCGCCAGCAGCTTGGAGCGTCGGGGGGCGCAGAAGCAGCCCCAGCATTTT | CASSLERRGAQKQPQHF
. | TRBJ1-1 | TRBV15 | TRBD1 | TGTGCCACCAGCAGAGTCCTCTCCGGGACAGTAAACACTGAAGCTTTCTTT | CATSRVLSGTVNTEAFF
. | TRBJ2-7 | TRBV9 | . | TGTGCCAGCAGCTCTTCTCACAGGGGATCCGGGACTGCTATATACGAGCAGTACTTC | CASSSSHRGSGTAIYEQYF
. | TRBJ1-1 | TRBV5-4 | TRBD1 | TGTGCCAGCAGCCACGGGGGACAGTACACTGAAGCTTTCTTT | CASSHGGQYTEAFF
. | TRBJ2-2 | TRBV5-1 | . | TGCGCCAGCAGCTCGGAGGGGACCGGGGAGCTGTTTTTT | CASSSEGTGELFF
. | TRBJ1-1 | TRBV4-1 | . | TGCGCCAGCAGCCTCCTCCTCGGACCAGGGGAAGGCGCTTTCTTT | CASSLLLGPGEGAFF
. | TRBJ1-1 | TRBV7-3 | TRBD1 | TGTGCCAGCAGCCCGTGGGACAGGGGAATGAACACTGAAGCTTTCTTT | CASSPWDRGMNTEAFF
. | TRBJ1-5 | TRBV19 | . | TGTGCCAGTAGTAGGGGACTCCGCAATCAGCCCCAGCATTTT | CASSRGLRNQPQHF
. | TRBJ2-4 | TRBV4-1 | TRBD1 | TGCGCCAGCAGCCAAGATATGAGACAGGGGGGGACCAAAAACATTCAGTACTTC | CASSQDMRQGGTKNIQYF
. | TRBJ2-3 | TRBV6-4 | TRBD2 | TGTGCCAGCAGTGACGAGACTAGCGTGGGTGCAGATACGCATTATTTT | CASSDETSVGADTHYF
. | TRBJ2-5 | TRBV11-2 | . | TGTGCCAGCAGCTTAGATTCCGGCGGTCCAGAGACCCAGTACTTC | CASSLDSGGPETQYF
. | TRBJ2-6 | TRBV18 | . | TGTGCCAGCTCACCGATTGACAGTACTGACGTCCTGACTTTC | CASSPIDSTDVLTF
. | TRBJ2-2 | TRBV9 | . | TGTGCCAGCAGACCTGGCCCGAACACCGGGGAGCTGTTTTTT | CASRPGPNTGELFF
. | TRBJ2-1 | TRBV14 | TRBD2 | TGTGCCAGCAGCCAAGATCGGGTCGGGCTAGCGGGAATGTTCTTC | CASSQDRVGLAGMFF
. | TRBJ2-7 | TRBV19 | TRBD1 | TGTGCCAGTAGTATCTCAGGGGGACCCTACGAGCAGTACTTC | CASSISGGPYEQYF
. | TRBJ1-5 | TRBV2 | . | TGTGCCAGCACGGGTAGCGGAAATCAGCCCCAGCATTTT | CASTGSGNQPQHF
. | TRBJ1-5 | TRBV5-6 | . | TGTGCCAGCAGCTTGTTTTCAGGCCATCAGCCCCAGCATTTT | CASSLFSGHQPQHF
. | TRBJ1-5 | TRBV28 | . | TGTGCCAGCAGTCGGACAGTTAGCAATCAGCCCCAGCATTTT | CASSRTVSNQPQHF
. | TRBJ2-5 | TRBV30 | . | TGTGCCTGGAGTTTGGGGGGAGAGACCCAGTACTTC | CAWSLGGETQYF
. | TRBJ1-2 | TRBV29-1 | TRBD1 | TGCAGCTCCACCCCCGCGGGGACAGGGGGATATGGCTACACCTTC | CSSTPAGTGGYGYTF
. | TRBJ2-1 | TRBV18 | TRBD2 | TGTGCCAGCTCACCACTTCCTGGCGGGAGCTCCTACAATGAGCAGTTCTTC | CASSPLPGGSSYNEQFF
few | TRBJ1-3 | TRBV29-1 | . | TGCAGCGTTTCTAAAGGGGCTGGAAACACCATATATTTT | CSVSKGAGNTIYF
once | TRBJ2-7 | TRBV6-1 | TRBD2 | TGTGCCAGCAGTGTAGGACTAGCGGGGGGTAACGAGCAGTACTTC | CASSVGLAGGNEQYF
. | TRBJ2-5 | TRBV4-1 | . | TGCGCCAGCAGCCAAGAGAGAGCGCAGGGGTTGGAGACCCAGTACTTC | CASSQERAQGLETQYF
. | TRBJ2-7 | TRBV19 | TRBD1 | TGTGCCAGTGCCGGGACAGGGATGTCCTACGAGCAGTACTTC | CASAGTGMSYEQYF
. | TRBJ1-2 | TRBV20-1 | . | TGCAGTGCCCATGAGAGCCGCTACACCTTC | CSAHESRYTF
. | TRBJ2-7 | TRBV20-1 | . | TGCAGTGCTAGCGGGAGTTACGAGCAGTACTTC | CSASGSYEQYF
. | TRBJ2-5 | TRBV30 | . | TGTGCCTGGAGACGGCAGGGGGGAGAGACCCAGTACTTC | CAWRRQGGETQYF
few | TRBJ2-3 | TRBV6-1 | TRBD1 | TGTGCCAGCAGACATCTGGGACAGGGAAGAGATACGCAGTATTTT | CASRHLGQGRDTQYF
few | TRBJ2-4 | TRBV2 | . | TGTGCCAGCACCCCCCAACTTGAAAACATTCAGTACTTC | CASTPQLENIQYF
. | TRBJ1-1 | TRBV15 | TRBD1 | TGTGCCACCAGCAGGGGACAGGGGGCGCGGACTGAAGCTTTCTTT | CATSRGQGARTEAFF
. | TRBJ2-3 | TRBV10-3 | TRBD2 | TGTGCCGCGGGGCGGGGGGTATTCACAGATACGCAGTATTTT | CAAGRGVFTDTQYF
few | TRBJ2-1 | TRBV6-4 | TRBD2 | TGTGCCAGCAGTGACTCAGCGGGGACCTACAATGAGCAGTTCTTC | CASSDSAGTYNEQFF
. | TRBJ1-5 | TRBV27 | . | TGTGCCAGCAGTTTCCGGGGTCCGGACCAGCCCCAGCATTTT | CASSFRGPDQPQHF
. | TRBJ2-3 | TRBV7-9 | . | TGTGCCAGCAGCCTCCTACGGGATCCGACAGATACGCAGTATTTT | CASSLLRDPTDTQYF
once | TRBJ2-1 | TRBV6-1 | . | TGTGCCAGCGTCTTTGGGGCAGAACCTAATGAGCAGTTCTTC | CASVFGAEPNEQFF
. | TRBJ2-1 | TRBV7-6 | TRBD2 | TGTGCCAGCAGCCCGGGACTAGCGGGTGGGAATGAGCAGTTCTTC | CASSPGLAGGNEQFF
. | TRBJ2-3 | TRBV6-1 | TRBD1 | TGTGCCAGCAGACCTCCGGGACAGGTCACAGATACGCAGTATTTT | CASRPPGQVTDTQYF
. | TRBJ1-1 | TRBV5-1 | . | TGCGCCAGCAGCTTGGAGGGGTCCGTCCCTGAAGCTTTCTTT | CASSLEGSVPEAFF
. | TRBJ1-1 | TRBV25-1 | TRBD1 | TGTGCCAGCAGTGTCGGACAGGCCACTGAAGCTTTCTTT | CASSVGQATEAFF